The rows below give T cell receptor beta chains drawn from one sample of a study of response to subunit inactivated influenza vaccine. From the RT-PCR reads, TCRdb called clonotypes with MiXCR, one entry per CDR3 protein. The data contain around 300,000 distinct CDR3 sequences, about 20% of them singletons. The sample was PBMCs from blood, taken less than 22 months after vaccination. The receptors shown here come from a man between 50 and 75 years old who received an inactivated influenza vaccine. The CDR3 runs from the conserved cysteine through the conserved F or W. A D gene is named only where the DNA matches it firmly. Only some rows state a clone size, as once, few, many or a class for expanded clones.

j_call clone_size d_call v_call cdr3_nt cdr3_aa
TRBJ2-7 few TRBD1 TRBV18 TGTGCCAGCTCACCATCTGACAGGGGCCGATACGAGCAGTACTTC CASSPSDRGRYEQYF
TRBJ2-1 NA TRBD2 TRBV7-6 TGTGCCAGCAGCTTAGCTGTAGCGGGAGGAACTGATGAGCAGTTCTTC CASSLAVAGGTDEQFF
TRBJ1-2 few NA TRBV7-9 TGTGCCAGCAGCTTGTTCCCGCGGACCTATGGCTACACCTTC CASSLFPRTYGYTF
TRBJ1-5 few NA TRBV20-1 TGCAGTGCTAGACCAAACCAAAGCAATCAGCCCCAGCATTTT CSARPNQSNQPQHF
TRBJ2-6 NA NA TRBV7-9 TGTGCCAGCAGCACCCGACGGGGCTCTGGGGCCAACGTCCTGACTTTC CASSTRRGSGANVLTF
TRBJ2-2 few NA TRBV14 TGTGCCAGCAGCCACGGAGCGAACACCGGGGAGCTGTTTTTT CASSHGANTGELFF
TRBJ2-1 few TRBD2 TRBV11-1 TGTGCCAGCAGCTTTCCTCCCAGGCTAGCGGGAAAGAGGGATGAGCAGTTCTTC CASSFPPRLAGKRDEQFF
TRBJ2-7 NA TRBD1 TRBV20-1 TGCAGTGCTAGTGGGTTGGACAGGGGGCCTCGGGAGCAGTACTTC CSASGLDRGPREQYF
TRBJ2-4 NA NA TRBV7-2 TGTGCCAGCAGCTTTGGCTCTCGTCCTACCATTCAGTACTTC CASSFGSRPTIQYF
TRBJ2-4 few NA TRBV3-1 TGTGCCAGCAGCCAAGAACTTCTAGCCAAAAACATTCAGTACTTC CASSQELLAKNIQYF
TRBJ1-1 many NA TRBV7-2 TGTGCCAGCAGCTTAGGGGCTCAGAACACTGAAGCTTTCTTT CASSLGAQNTEAFF
TRBJ2-1 NA NA TRBV20-1 TGCAGTGCTAGAGATCAGGGGGGCCCCTACAATGAGCAGTTCTTC CSARDQGGPYNEQFF
TRBJ2-1 NA TRBD1 TRBV18 TGTGCCAGCTCACCACCCAACAGGGGAGAGGGTTACAATGAGCAGTTCTTC CASSPPNRGEGYNEQFF
TRBJ1-3 few NA TRBV7-2 TGTGCCAGCAGCTTAGTGGGGACAAACTCTGGAAACACCATATATTTT CASSLVGTNSGNTIYF
TRBJ2-3 few TRBD2 TRBV6-2/TRBV6-3 TGTGCCAGCAGTTACCCGTTGGCTAGCGGGAGAGACCCAACAGGAACAGATACGCAGTATTTT CASSYPLASGRDPTGTDTQYF
TRBJ2-3 many TRBD1 TRBV12-3/TRBV12-4 TGTGCCAGCAGTAACCCACCGGGACAGATCACAGATACGCAGTATTTT CASSNPPGQITDTQYF
TRBJ1-2 many NA TRBV5-1 TGCGCCAGCAGCTTGTCCGGGGGCGACTATGGCTACACCTTC CASSLSGGDYGYTF
TRBJ1-2 NA NA TRBV5-1 TGCGCCAGCCGGACGGAGGATGGCTACACCTTC CASRTEDGYTF
TRBJ2-5 NA NA TRBV4-2 TGTGCCAGCAGCCAAGACAGGCAAGAGACCCAGTACTTC CASSQDRQETQYF
TRBJ1-1 few TRBD1 TRBV19 TGTGCCAGTAGCGACAGGGGGGTGAACACTGAAGCTTTCTTT CASSDRGVNTEAFF
TRBJ1-4 few TRBD1 TRBV6-5 TGTGCCAGCAGTTACTCGTCAGGGGGCGGCGAAAAACTGTTTTTT CASSYSSGGGEKLFF
TRBJ2-5 few TRBD2 TRBV11-1 TGTGCCAGCAGCCAGGGACTAGCGGGAGTATTTCGAGAGACCCAGTACTTC CASSQGLAGVFRETQYF
TRBJ1-2 few NA TRBV29-1 TGCAGCGCAACAGAGGGGTTCTATGGCTACACCTTC CSATEGFYGYTF
TRBJ1-3 NA NA TRBV27 TGTGCCAGCAGCCTAACCCGGAACTATGGAAACACCATATATTTT CASSLTRNYGNTIYF
TRBJ1-3 NA NA TRBV6-1 TGTGCCAGCAGCTGGGACAAAGGGAGTAACACCATATATTTT CASSWDKGSNTIYF
TRBJ1-4 NA NA TRBV12-3/TRBV12-4 TGTGCCAGCAGCCCACCCCTGGTGGCACGTGAAAAACTGTTTTTT CASSPPLVAREKLFF
TRBJ1-1 NA TRBD1 TRBV6-2/TRBV6-3 TGTGCCAGCAGAACGCCGGGACAGGGGCTTAACACTGAAGCTTTCTTT CASRTPGQGLNTEAFF
TRBJ1-1 few NA TRBV12-3/TRBV12-4 TGTGCCAGCAGTTTAAAAGGGCCCACTGAAGCTTTCTTT CASSLKGPTEAFF
TRBJ2-2 NA TRBD1 TRBV7-9 TGTGCCAGCAGCTCCGGGACAGGGTATATCGGGGAGCTGTTTTTT CASSSGTGYIGELFF